The 2 T cell receptor beta chains below come from one sample, sequenced in a study of CD8 T cells in ankylosing spondylitis. TCRdb reprocessed the 5' RACE reads via MiXCR and lists one record per CDR3 protein. This table holds 350,000 or so distinct CDR3 sequences, 8% found once. These receptors have no known antigen. Study-level points and caveats: Within ankylosing spondylitis blood, a TCR beta motif made up of several highly homologous variants appeared to be characteristic.

Specimen: blood, either unsorted or a sorted T cell fraction (not recorded which). These receptors were taken from a male donor with ankylosing spondylitis.

This clonotype was seen a few times. In DNA form, the CDR3 reads TGTGCCAGCAGCTTGGCCGGGACAGGGGGCCTTTACGAGCAGTACTTC. It codes for CASSLAGTGGLYEQYF. The rearrangement uses TRBV5-6 and TRBJ2-7, with 12 bases lining up with TRBD1. The CDR3 is 16 residues long. Germline assignment: CDR1 SGHDT and CDR2 YYEEEE. V gave up 0 bases and J gave up 4 bases; unmatched junction bases: 5.

This clonotype was seen only a few times. The chain uses TRBV12-5 and TRBJ1-2; 7 nucleotides align to TRBD1. The CDR3 runs 15 residues. Germline CDR1 and CDR2: LGHNT and FRNRAP. The V segment lost 1 base and the J segment 5 bases; nucleotides outside the gene matches: 7. Here the CDR3 reads CASGLGRQGLYGYTF. CDR3 coding DNA: TGTGCTAGTGGTTTGGGCAGACAGGGACTGTATGGCTACACCTTC.